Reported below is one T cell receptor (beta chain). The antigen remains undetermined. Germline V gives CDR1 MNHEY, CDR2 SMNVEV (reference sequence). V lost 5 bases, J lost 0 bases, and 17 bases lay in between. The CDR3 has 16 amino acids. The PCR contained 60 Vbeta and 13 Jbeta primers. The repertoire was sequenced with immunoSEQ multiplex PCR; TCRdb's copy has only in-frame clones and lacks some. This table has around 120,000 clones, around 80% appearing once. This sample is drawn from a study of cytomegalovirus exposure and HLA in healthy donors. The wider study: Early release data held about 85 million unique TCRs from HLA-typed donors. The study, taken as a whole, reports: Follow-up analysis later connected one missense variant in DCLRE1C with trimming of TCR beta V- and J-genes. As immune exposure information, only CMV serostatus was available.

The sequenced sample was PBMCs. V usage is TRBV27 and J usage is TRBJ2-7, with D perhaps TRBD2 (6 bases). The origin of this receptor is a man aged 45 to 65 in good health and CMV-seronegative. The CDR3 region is CASSASLGGVSYEQYF. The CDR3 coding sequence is TGTGCCAGCAGTGCCTCCTTAGGCGGGGTCTCCTACGAGCAGTACTTC.